The next 10 T cell receptor beta chains were all read from a single sample in a study of blood T cell repertoires in COVID-19. Sequencing was performed with immunoSEQ multiplex PCR; in TCRdb, only in-frame clones are kept and a portion is missing. This table holds fewer than 250,000 clones, 88% found once. Sequences were obtained from peripheral blood. Receptors were obtained from a man in his sixties or seventies with acute or convalescent COVID-19.

The chain combines TRBV5-1 with TRBJ2-1; D is unclear. This CDR3 region has 15 residues. Trimming took 0 bases from V and 5 from J, leaving 12 bases between them. Germline lookup yields CDR1 SGHRS and CDR2 YFSETQ. CDR3 nucleotide sequence: TGCGCCAGCAGCTTGGCTAGGATAAGAGACAATGAGCAGTTCTTC. It specifies CASSLARIRDNEQFF.

V is TRBV19 and J is TRBJ1-5; 8 bases map to TRBD1. The CDR3 runs 18 residues. CDR1 is LNHDA and CDR2 is SQIVND in the germline V gene (reference sequence). Losses at the gene ends were 4 bases for V and 2 bases for J; bases not matched to a gene: 13. CDR3 sequence reads: CASSKYGPRGQGNQPQHF. CDR3 nucleotide sequence: TGTGCCAGTAGTAAGTACGGACCGAGGGGACAGGGCAATCAGCCCCAGCATTTT.

The chain has TRBV29-1 and TRBJ2-7, with 7 bases aligning to TRBD2. The germline gives CDR1 SQVTM, CDR2 ANQGSEA. V shed 2 bases and J 0 bases; nucleotides not matched to a gene: 19. This CDR3 spans 19 amino acids. CDR3 coding DNA: TGCAGCGTTGAATTCCCCCCCGCGGAAAACGGGAGGACCTCCTACGAGCAGTACTTC. The encoded protein is CSVEFPPAENGRTSYEQYF.

This clone was counted between two and nine times. The rearrangement links TRBV18 to TRBJ2-5, with 8 positions matching TRBD1. Germline-derived CDR1 and CDR2 are KGHSH and LQKENI. The length of the CDR3 is 14 residues. V shed 1 base and J 3 bases; nucleotides not matched to a gene: 1. CDR3 region: CASSPLTGEETQYF. The CDR3 DNA reads as TGTGCCAGCTCACCACTGACAGGGGAAGAGACCCAGTACTTC.

The rearrangement links TRBV4-1 to TRBJ1-1, with D possibly TRBD1 on 5 matching bases. V dropped 0 bases and J dropped 1 base, with 9 bases sitting between them. The CDR3 consists of 15 residues. CDR1 and CDR2 from the germline V gene are MGHRA and YSYEKL. The CDR3 region is CASSQERRGNTEAFF. The CDR3 coding sequence is TGCGCCAGCAGCCAAGAGAGGAGGGGGAACACTGAAGCTTTCTTT.

CDR3 in DNA: TGTGCCAGCAGGATTCAACAGGGGGTGGATGAAAAACTGTTTTTT. The encoded protein is CASRIQQGVDEKLFF. The gene calls are TRBV2 and TRBJ1-4, with 8 nucleotides matching TRBD1. The V segment lost 6 bases and the J segment 6 bases; nucleotides outside the gene matches: 9. CDR3 length: 15 amino acids. CDR1 is SNHLY, CDR2 FYNNEI, per germline. Based on the CDR3 plus reference TRBV2 and TRBJ1-4, the full variable domain is EPEVTQTPSHQVTQMGQEVILRCVPISNHLYFYWYRQILGQKVEFLVSFYNNEISEKSEIFDDQFSVERPDGSNFTLKIRSTKLEDSAMYFCASRIQQGVDEKLFFGSGTQLSVL.

The chain carries TRBV5-1 and TRBJ2-2; D is possibly TRBD1 (5 bases). The V end was cut by 2 bases, the J end by 0 bases, with 11 bases between. CDR3 length: 16 residues. Germline-derived CDR1 and CDR2 are SGHRS and YFSETQ. The CDR3 nucleotides are TGCGCCAGCAGCTTCGGAAGGGGTTCGAACACCGGGGAGCTGTTTTTT. It yields the protein CASSFGRGSNTGELFF. Looking up the rest from reference TRBV5-1 and TRBJ2-2 gives the full variable domain: KAGVTQTPRYLIKTRGQQVTLSCSPISGHRSVSWYQQTPGQGLQFLFEYFSETQRNKGNFPGRFSGRQFSNSRSEMNVSTLELGDSALYLCASSFGRGSNTGELFFGEGSRLTVL.

The CDR3 bases are TGTGCCAGCAGCCCGCAAGGTTTAGCGGGGTTCAGCTCCTACAATGAGCAGTTCTTC. This encodes CASSPQGLAGFSSYNEQFF. The rearrangement links TRBV9 to TRBJ2-1; 8 positions agree with TRBD2. Per the germline V gene, CDR1 is SGDLS and CDR2 is YYNGEE. CDR3 size: 19 residues. J gave up 0 bases and V 4 bases, and 15 bases lay outside the gene matches.

The V gene is TRBV6-2 or TRBV6-3, the J gene TRBJ2-7, with 11 bases matching TRBD2. V shed 0 bases, J shed 1 base, and the junction held 8 bases outside the gene matches. Germline V gene sequence: CDR1 MNHEY, CDR2 SVGEGT. The CDR3 runs 18 residues. CDR3 in amino acids: CASSYSLGLAGGSYEQYF. CDR3 nucleotides: TGTGCCAGCAGTTACTCACTTGGGCTAGCGGGAGGATCCTACGAGCAGTACTTC.

This clone showed up just a few times. This sequence joins TRBV18 and TRBJ1-2; D gene uncertain. V was clipped by 6 bases and J by 8 bases, with 16 bases between them. CDR3 length equals 13 residues. Germline lookup yields CDR1 KGHSH and CDR2 LQKENI. Written as DNA, the CDR3 is TGTGCCAGCTCCCCGTCAGACACAAGGGGCTACACCTTC. It codes for CASSPSDTRGYTF.